A single sample gave rise to the 22 T cell receptor beta chains below, sequenced in a study of cytomegalovirus exposure and HLA in healthy donors. Primers included in the PCR were 60 Vbeta and 13 Jbeta primers. Method: immunoSEQ multiplex PCR; TCRdb's copy keeps in-frame clones and lacks some. The table lists 110,000 to 150,000 clones, almost 85% of them singletons. The sequenced material came from PBMCs. Every receptor here comes from a man younger than 30 in good health and CMV-seropositive.

The CDR3 region is CASRGGLAGGIGELFF. In DNA form, the CDR3 reads TGTGCCAGCCGAGGGGGACTAGCGGGAGGTATCGGGGAGCTGTTTTTT. V gene TRBV27 combines with J gene TRBJ2-2; 15 bases are shared with TRBD2. With 8 bases clipped from V and 7 bases from J, the junction kept 8 bases outside the gene matches. CDR3 length: 16 residues. Germline V CDR1 and CDR2: MNHEY, SMNVEV (reference sequence).

The chain combines TRBV27 with TRBJ2-7; TRBD1 is a possible D gene (6 bases). Germline V lookup: CDR1 MNHEY, CDR2 SMNVEV (reference sequence). The CDR3 has 14 amino acids. V was pared by 8 bases and J by 0 bases, with 14 bases between. The DNA for the CDR3 is TGTGCCAGCCGGGTGAGGGGGAGCTCCTACGAGCAGTACTTC. Its translation: CASRVRGSSYEQYF.

The chain carries TRBV27 and TRBJ1-2; TRBD1 matches at 8 bases. With 2 bases clipped from V and 4 bases from J, the junction kept 3 bases outside the gene matches. This CDR3 region has 14 residues. Germline lookup yields CDR1 MNHEY and CDR2 SMNVEV (reference sequence). As DNA, the CDR3 is TGTGCCAGCAGTTTACAGGGGGCTGGCTATGGCTACACCTTC. As protein: CASSLQGAGYGYTF.

This clone was seen more than once but under ten times. V gene TRBV29-1 combines with J gene TRBJ2-1; a possible D gene is TRBD1 (5 bases). This CDR3 has 14 residues. CDR1 and CDR2 from the germline V gene are SQVTM and ANQGSEA. V lost 6 bases to trimming and J lost 4 bases, with 16 bases between them. The CDR3 DNA reads TGCAGCGTGGGCCCAGGGTCTTCGTACAATGAGCAGTTCTTC. Its translation is CSVGPGSSYNEQFF.

The chain uses TRBV7-9 and TRBJ1-4; the match to TRBD1 covers 9 bases. CDR3 length equals 19 residues. Germline CDR1 and CDR2: SEHNR and FQNEAQ (reference sequence). The ends lost 4 bases at V and 0 bases at J; junction bases unmatched: 12. In DNA, the CDR3 is TGTGCCAGCAGCTCCTTAAACGGGACAGGGCTTGCAACTAATGAAAAACTGTTTTTT. It translates to CASSSLNGTGLATNEKLFF.

This chain joins TRBV5-1 and TRBJ2-3; 8 bases agree with TRBD1. V lost 3 bases to trimming and J lost 3 bases; unmatched junction nucleotides: 6. CDR1 is SGHRS and CDR2 is YFSETQ in the germline V gene. The CDR3 totals 15 residues. The CDR3, as DNA: TGCGCCAGCAGCTCTGGACAGGGAGAGACAGATACGCAGTATTTT. Translation: CASSSGQGETDTQYF.

CDR3 sequence: CATSYGLGNQPQHF. The CDR3 DNA is TGTGCCACCAGCTACGGACTGGGCAATCAGCCCCAGCATTTT. The chain links TRBV15 to TRBJ1-5; the D is unclear. CDR1 and CDR2 from the germline V gene are LNHNV and YYDKDF (reference sequence). Trimming removed 5 bases from V and 2 bases from J, with 10 bases in between. The CDR3 contains 14 residues.

The genes are TRBV4-1 and TRBJ2-7, with 11 nucleotides matching TRBD1. V lost 2 bases, J lost 3 bases, and 3 bases stayed unmatched. The CDR3 has 15 residues. Germline values: CDR1 MGHRA, CDR2 YSYEKL. The CDR3 sequence: CASSQPGTGGYEQYF. The CDR3 DNA is TGCGCCAGCAGCCAACCCGGGACAGGGGGCTACGAGCAGTACTTC.

Of note for this clone: Other DNA sequences in this specimen translate into the identical CDR3. The chain couples TRBV6-5 to TRBJ1-4; 7 bases map to TRBD1. Germline V gives CDR1 MNHEY, CDR2 SVGAGI. The length of the CDR3 is 15 residues. V shed 2 bases, J shed 3 bases, and the junction held 3 bases outside the gene matches. CDR3 DNA: TGTGCCAGCAGTTACCGGACAGGTCCTAATGAAAAACTGTTTTTT. It is translated as CASSYRTGPNEKLFF.

The rearrangement links TRBV7-6 to TRBJ1-1, with 10 bases that match TRBD1. V gave up 5 bases and J gave up 6 bases; unmatched junction bases: 3. Germline V gene data show CDR1 as SGHVS and CDR2 as FNYEAQ. This CDR3 contains 13 residues. CDR3 sequence (DNA): TGTGCCAGCAGCCCCGGGACAGGGGCTGAAGCTTTCTTT. It is translated as CASSPGTGAEAFF. Full variable domain (remainder filled in from reference TRBV7-6 and TRBJ1-1): GAGVSQSPRYKVTKRGQDVALRCDPISGHVSLYWYRQALGQGPEFLTYFNYEAQQDKSGLPNDRFSAERPEGSISTLTIQRTEQRDSAMYRCASSPGTGAEAFFGQGTRLTVV.

The chain carries TRBV19 and TRBJ2-1; 9 bases are a match to TRBD1. Germline V CDR1 and CDR2: LNHDA, SQIVND (reference sequence). V gave up 9 bases and J gave up 1 base; unmatched junction bases: 7. The CDR3 length is 15 residues. The CDR3, as DNA: TGTGCCAGCAGGGACAGGGTGGCATCCTACAATGAGCAGTTCTTC. It encodes CASRDRVASYNEQFF.

The chain links TRBV19 to TRBJ2-4; D is possibly TRBD2 (7 bases). The germline V gene has CDR1 LNHDA and CDR2 SQIVND (reference sequence). CDR3 length: 17 amino acids. V lost 1 base and J lost 1, with 14 bases in between. CDR3 amino acids: CASSIVRGAEAKNIQYF. CDR3 DNA sequence: TGTGCCAGTAGTATAGTTCGGGGGGCGGAGGCCAAAAACATTCAGTACTTC.

In DNA, the CDR3 is TGCGCCAGCAGCCAGGGGACACCCTGGGGAGGCTACACCTTC. Its translation: CASSQGTPWGGYTF. The rearrangement links TRBV4-1 to TRBJ1-2; D is perhaps TRBD1 (6 bases). V shed 3 bases and J shed 8 bases, with 16 bases lying between them. The CDR3 extends over 14 amino acids. Per germline, CDR1 MGHRA and CDR2 YSYEKL.

The J gene is TRBJ2-1, the V gene TRBV29-1, with 14 bases aligning to TRBD2. CDR3 length equals 14 residues. V shed 5 bases and J 6 bases; nucleotides not matched to a gene: 3. Germline V gives CDR1 SQVTM, CDR2 ANQGSEA. Here the CDR3 reads CSVRTSGRLNEQFF. CDR3 coding DNA: TGCAGCGTTCGGACTAGCGGGAGGCTCAATGAGCAGTTCTTC.

The chain has TRBV5-5 and TRBJ2-7, with D possibly TRBD1 on 5 matching bases. The CDR3 spans 15 residues. Germline V CDR1 and CDR2: SGHKS, YYEKEE (reference sequence). The V and J ends lost 0 bases and 2 bases respectively, with 12 bases between them. DNA for the CDR3: TGTGCCAGCAGCTTGGCCCAGGCAGGGACCTACGAGCAGTACTTC. Encoded protein: CASSLAQAGTYEQYF.

This chain links TRBV28 with TRBJ2-1; 7 positions match TRBD2. The V and J ends lost 11 bases and 12 bases, in that order; junction bases with no gene match: 10. The CDR3 contains 11 residues. CDR1 and CDR2 from the germline V gene are MDHEN and SYDVKM. The CDR3 DNA reads as TGTGCCGGCGGGAGCCCTCAAGGGCAGTTCTTC. The encoded protein is CAGGSPQGQFF.

The V gene is TRBV25-1, the J gene TRBJ1-4, with TRBD1 as a possible D gene (5 bases). The CDR3 is made up of 14 amino acids. The V and J ends lost 7 bases and 7 bases respectively, with 16 bases between them. Germline V gene data show CDR1 as MGHDK and CDR2 as SYGVNS. The CDR3 DNA reads as TGTGCCAGCACCACCCCCGGGGGGGGTGAAAAACTGTTTTTT. Amino acids: CASTTPGGGEKLFF.

The chain joins TRBV20-1 to TRBJ2-2, with unresolved D. There are 11 residues in the CDR3. V lost 4 bases to trimming and J lost 7 bases, with 7 bases between them. Germline CDR1 and CDR2: DFQATT and SNEGSKA (reference sequence). The DNA for the CDR3 is TGCAGTGCTACGCGCGGCGGGGAGCTGTTTTTT. Its protein product is CSATRGGELFF.

This clone was counted a few times. This rearrangement joins TRBV28 to TRBJ2-5; 15 bases are shared with TRBD2. The V segment lost 5 bases and the J segment 4 bases; nucleotides outside the gene matches: 17. The length of the CDR3 is 20 residues. Looked up from germline, CDR1 is MDHEN and CDR2 is SYDVKM. Here the CDR3 DNA reads TGTGCCAGCAGTGGACGGACTAGCGGGAGGGGCAAGGGGGATACAGAGACCCAGTACTTC. It codes for CASSGRTSGRGKGDTETQYF.

This sequence joins TRBV19 and TRBJ2-2; 7 bases align to TRBD1. The CDR3 totals 15 residues. J lost 6 bases, V lost 7 bases, and 11 bases had no gene match. Germline CDR1 reads LNHDA; CDR2 reads SQIVND (reference sequence). The CDR3 DNA reads TGTGCCAGTAAGAGGGACAGAACCCTCGCCGGGGAGCTGTTTTTT. Translation gives CASKRDRTLAGELFF.

This chain connects TRBV5-1 to TRBJ1-2; tentatively, D is TRBD1 (6 bases). CDR3 length: 14 residues. The germline V and J ends were trimmed by 0 bases and 4 bases, with 10 bases remaining between them. The germline CDR1 and CDR2 sequences are SGHRS and YFSETQ. The CDR3 sequence is CASSLEVGAYGYTF. Here the CDR3 DNA reads TGCGCCAGCAGCTTGGAGGTGGGGGCCTATGGCTACACCTTC. Full variable domain (outside the CDR3, taken from reference TRBV5-1 and TRBJ1-2): KAGVTQTPRYLIKTRGQQVTLSCSPISGHRSVSWYQQTPGQGLQFLFEYFSETQRNKGNFPGRFSGRQFSNSRSEMNVSTLELGDSALYLCASSLEVGAYGYTFGSGTRLTVV.

The chain joins TRBV19 to TRBJ2-3, with D perhaps TRBD1 (5 bases). Germline CDR1 LNHDA, CDR2 SQIVND (reference sequence). V was trimmed by 5 bases and J by 4 bases, leaving 13 bases between them. This CDR3 is built from 14 residues. The CDR3 region is CASSDRGLPDTQYF. The CDR3 region has the DNA TGTGCCAGTAGTGACAGAGGTTTGCCAGATACGCAGTATTTT.